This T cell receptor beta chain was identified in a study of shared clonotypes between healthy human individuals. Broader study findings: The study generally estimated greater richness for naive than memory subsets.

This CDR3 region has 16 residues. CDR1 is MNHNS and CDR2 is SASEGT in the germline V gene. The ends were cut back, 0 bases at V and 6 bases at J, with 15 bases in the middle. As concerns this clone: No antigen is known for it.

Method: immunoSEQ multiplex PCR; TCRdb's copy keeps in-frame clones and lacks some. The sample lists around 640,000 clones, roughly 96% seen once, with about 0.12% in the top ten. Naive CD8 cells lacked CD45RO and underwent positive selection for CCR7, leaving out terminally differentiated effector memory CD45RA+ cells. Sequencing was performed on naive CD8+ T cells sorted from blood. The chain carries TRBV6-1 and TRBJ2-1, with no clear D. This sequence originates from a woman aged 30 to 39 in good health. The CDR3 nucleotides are TGTGCCAGCAGTGAAGCGCCAGCAACCACCCCCAATGAGCAGTTCTTC. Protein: CASSEAPATTPNEQFF.